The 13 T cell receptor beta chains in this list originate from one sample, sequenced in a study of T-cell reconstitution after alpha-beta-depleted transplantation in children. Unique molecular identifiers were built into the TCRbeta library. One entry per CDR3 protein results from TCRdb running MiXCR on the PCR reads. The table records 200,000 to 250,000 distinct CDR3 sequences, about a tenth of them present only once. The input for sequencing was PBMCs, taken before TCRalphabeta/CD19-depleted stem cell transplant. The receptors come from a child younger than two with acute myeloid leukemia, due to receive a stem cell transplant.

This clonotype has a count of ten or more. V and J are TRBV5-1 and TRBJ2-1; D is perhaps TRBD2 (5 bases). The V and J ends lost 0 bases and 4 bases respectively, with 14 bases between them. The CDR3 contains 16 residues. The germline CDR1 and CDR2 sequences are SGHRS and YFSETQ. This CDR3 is CASSLASFGGYNEQFF. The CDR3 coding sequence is TGCGCCAGCAGCTTGGCTAGCTTCGGAGGATACAATGAGCAGTTCTTC.

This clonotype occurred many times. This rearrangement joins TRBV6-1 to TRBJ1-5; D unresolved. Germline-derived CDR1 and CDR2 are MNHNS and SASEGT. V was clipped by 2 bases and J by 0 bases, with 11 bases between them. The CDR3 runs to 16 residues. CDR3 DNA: TGTGCCAGCAGTGAAATGGGTGGACCTAGCAATCAGCCCCAGCATTTT. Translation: CASSEMGGPSNQPQHF.

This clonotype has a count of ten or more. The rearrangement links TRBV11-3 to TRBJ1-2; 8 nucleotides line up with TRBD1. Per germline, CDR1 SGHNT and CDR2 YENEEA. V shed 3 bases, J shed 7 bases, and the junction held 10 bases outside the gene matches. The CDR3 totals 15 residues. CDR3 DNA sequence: TGTGCCAGCAGCTTCGGCTACGGACAGGGCGGTGGCTACACCTTC. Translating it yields CASSFGYGQGGGYTF.

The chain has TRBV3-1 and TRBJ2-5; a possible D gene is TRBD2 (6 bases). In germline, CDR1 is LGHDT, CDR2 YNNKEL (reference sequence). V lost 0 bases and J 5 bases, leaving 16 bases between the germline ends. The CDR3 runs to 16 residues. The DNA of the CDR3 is TGTGCCAGCAGCCAAGATGGAGGACGGGGGAGGGAGACCCAGTACTTC. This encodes CASSQDGGRGRETQYF.

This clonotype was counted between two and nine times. In DNA, the CDR3 is TGTGCCAGCAGTGAGGATAGCTCCTACAATGAGCAGTTCTTC. Amino acids: CASSEDSSYNEQFF. The chain recombines TRBV2 with TRBJ2-1; D not resolved. CDR1 and CDR2 from the germline V gene are SNHLY and FYNNEI. This CDR3 comprises 14 residues. V was shortened by 3 bases and J by 0 bases, with 6 bases between the two germline ends.

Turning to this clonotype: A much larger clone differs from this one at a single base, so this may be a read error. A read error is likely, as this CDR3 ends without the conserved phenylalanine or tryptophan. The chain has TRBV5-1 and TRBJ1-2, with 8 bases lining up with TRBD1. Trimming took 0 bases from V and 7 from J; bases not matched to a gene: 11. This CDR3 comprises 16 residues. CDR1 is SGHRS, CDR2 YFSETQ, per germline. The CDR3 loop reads CASSLGLHDRGSGYTL. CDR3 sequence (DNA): TGCGCCAGCAGCTTGGGCCTTCACGACAGGGGCAGTGGCTACACCCTC.

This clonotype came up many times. The CDR3 DNA is TGCAGTGCTCCCCAGGGGGGGGGCTATGGCTACACCTTC. It yields the protein CSAPQGGGYGYTF. The chain links TRBV20-1 to TRBJ1-2, with TRBD1 matching over 7 bases. CDR1 and CDR2 (germline): DFQATT, SNEGSKA (reference sequence). V gave up 5 bases and J gave up 4 bases; unmatched junction bases: 7. This CDR3 is built from 13 residues.

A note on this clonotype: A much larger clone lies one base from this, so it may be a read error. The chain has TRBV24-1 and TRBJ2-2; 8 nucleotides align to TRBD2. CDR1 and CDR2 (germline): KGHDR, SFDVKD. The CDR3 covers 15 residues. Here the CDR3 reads CAASDRLAYTGELFF. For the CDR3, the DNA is TGTGCCGCCAGTGATCGACTAGCGTACACCGGGGAGCTGTTTTTT.

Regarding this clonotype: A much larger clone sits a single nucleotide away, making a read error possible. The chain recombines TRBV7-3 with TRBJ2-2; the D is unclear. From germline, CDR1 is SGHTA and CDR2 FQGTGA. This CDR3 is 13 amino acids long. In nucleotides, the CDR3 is TGTGCCGGCAGCTTAATGGGGACCGGGGAGCTGTTTTTT. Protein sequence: CAGSLMGTGELFF. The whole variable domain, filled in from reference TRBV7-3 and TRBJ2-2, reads GAGVSQTPSNKVTEKGKYVELRCDPISGHTALYWYRQSLGQGPEFLIYFQGTGAADDSGLPNDRFFAVRPEGSVSTLKIQRTERGDSAVYLCAGSLMGTGELFFGEGSRLTVL.

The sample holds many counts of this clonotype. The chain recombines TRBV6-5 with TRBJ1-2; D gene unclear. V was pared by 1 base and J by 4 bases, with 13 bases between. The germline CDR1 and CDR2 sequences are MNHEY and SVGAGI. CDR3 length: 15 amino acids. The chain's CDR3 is CASSYFRTAIYGYTF. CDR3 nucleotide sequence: TGTGCCAGCAGTTACTTCCGGACGGCTATCTATGGCTACACCTTC.

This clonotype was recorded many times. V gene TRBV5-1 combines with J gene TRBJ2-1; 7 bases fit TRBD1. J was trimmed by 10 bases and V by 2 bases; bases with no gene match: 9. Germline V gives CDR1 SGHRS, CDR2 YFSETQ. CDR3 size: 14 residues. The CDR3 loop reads CASSFGDRGSEQFF. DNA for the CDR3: TGCGCCAGCAGCTTCGGGGACAGAGGGAGCGAGCAGTTCTTC.

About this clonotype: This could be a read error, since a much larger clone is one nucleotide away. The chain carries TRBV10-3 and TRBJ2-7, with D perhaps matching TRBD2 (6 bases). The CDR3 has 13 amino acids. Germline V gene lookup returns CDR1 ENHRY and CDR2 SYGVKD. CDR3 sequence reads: CAVGGPEGYGQYF. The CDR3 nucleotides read TGTGCCGTCGGGGGACCTGAGGGCTACGGGCAGTACTTC.

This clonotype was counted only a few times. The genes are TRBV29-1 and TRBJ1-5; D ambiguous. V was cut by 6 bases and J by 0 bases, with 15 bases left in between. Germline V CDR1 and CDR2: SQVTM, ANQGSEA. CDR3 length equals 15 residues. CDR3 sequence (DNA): TGCAGCGTGGGAGGCGGCAGTTATAGCAATCAGCCCCAGCATTTT. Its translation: CSVGGGSYSNQPQHF.